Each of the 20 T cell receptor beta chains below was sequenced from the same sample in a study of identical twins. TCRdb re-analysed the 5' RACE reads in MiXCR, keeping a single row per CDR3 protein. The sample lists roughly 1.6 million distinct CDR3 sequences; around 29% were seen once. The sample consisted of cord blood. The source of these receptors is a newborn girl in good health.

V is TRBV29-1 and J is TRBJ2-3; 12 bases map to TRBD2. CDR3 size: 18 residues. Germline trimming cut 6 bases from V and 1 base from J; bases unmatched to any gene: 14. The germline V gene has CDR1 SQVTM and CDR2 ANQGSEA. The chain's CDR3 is CSVAASSGGASRTDTQYF. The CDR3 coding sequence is TGCAGCGTCGCTGCCTCTAGCGGGGGGGCCAGCCGCACAGATACGCAGTATTTT.

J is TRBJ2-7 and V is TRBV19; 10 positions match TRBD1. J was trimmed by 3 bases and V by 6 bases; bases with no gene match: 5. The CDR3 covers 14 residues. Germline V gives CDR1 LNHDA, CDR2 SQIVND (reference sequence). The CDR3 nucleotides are TGTGCCAGTAGGACCCGGGACAGGGGCTACGAGCAGTACTTC. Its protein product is CASRTRDRGYEQYF.

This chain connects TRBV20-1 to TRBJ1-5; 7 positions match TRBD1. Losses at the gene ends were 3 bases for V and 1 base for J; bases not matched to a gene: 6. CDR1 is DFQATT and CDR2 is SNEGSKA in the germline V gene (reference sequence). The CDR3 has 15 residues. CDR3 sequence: CSASPRQGSNQPQHF. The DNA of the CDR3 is TGCAGTGCTAGCCCTCGACAGGGCAGCAATCAGCCCCAGCATTTT.

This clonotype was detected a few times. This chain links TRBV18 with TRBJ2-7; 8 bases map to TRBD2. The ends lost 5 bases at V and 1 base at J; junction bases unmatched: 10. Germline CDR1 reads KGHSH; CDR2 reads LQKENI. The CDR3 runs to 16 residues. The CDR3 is CASSAGSSGFSYEQYF. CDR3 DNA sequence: TGTGCCAGCTCAGCTGGGTCTAGCGGGTTTTCCTACGAGCAGTACTTC.

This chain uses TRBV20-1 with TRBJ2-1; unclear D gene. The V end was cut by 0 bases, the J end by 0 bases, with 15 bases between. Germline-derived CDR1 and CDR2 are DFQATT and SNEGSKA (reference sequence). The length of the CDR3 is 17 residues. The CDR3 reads CSARDYPGLSSYNEQFF. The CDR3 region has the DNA TGCAGTGCTAGAGATTATCCAGGCCTGAGCTCCTACAATGAGCAGTTCTTC.

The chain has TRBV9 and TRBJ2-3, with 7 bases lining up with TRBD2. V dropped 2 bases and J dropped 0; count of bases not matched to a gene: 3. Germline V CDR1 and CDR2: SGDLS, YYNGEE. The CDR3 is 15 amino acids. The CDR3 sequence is CASSVISGSTDTQYF. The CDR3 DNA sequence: TGTGCCAGCAGCGTCATTAGCGGGAGCACAGATACGCAGTATTTT.

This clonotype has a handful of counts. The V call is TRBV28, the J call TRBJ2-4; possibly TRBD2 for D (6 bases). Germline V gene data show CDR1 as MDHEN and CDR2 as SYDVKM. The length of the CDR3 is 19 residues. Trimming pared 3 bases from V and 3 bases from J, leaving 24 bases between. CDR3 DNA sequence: TGTGCCAGCAGTTTTACCGGCGCGGGGACGGACGACGTCAAAAACATTCAGTACTTC. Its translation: CASSFTGAGTDDVKNIQYF.

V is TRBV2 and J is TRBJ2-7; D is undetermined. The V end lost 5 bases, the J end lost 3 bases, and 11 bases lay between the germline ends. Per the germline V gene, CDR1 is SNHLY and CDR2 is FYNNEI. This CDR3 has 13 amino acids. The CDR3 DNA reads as TGTGCCAGCAGTAGTCCCGTATTCTACGAGCAGTACTTC. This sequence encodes CASSSPVFYEQYF.

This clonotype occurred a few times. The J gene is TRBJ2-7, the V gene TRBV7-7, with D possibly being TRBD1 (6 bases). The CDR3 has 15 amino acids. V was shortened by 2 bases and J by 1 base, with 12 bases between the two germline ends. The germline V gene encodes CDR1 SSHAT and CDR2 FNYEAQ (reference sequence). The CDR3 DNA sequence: TGTGCCAGCAGCTTAACGGACAGCCCTTCCTACGAGCAGTACTTC. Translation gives CASSLTDSPSYEQYF.

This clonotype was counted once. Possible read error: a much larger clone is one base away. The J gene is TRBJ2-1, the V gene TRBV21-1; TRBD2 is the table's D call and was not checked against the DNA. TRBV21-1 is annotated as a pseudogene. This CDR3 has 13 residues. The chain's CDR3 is CASSPPGNYEQFF. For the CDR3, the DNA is TGTGCCAGCAGCCCCCCCGGGAACTACGAGCAGTTCTTC.

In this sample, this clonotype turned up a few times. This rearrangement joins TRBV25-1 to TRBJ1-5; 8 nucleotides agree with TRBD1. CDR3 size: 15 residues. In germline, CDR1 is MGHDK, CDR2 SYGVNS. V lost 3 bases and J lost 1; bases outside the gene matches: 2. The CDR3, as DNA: TGTGCCAGCAGTGAGGGGGACAGGAGCAATCAGCCCCAGCATTTT. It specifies CASSEGDRSNQPQHF.

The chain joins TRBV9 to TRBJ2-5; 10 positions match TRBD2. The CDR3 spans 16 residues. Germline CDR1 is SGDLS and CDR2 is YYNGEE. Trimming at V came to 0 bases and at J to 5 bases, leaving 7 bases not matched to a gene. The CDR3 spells CASSVVASGRWETQYF. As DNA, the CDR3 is TGTGCCAGCAGCGTAGTGGCTAGCGGGAGATGGGAGACCCAGTACTTC.

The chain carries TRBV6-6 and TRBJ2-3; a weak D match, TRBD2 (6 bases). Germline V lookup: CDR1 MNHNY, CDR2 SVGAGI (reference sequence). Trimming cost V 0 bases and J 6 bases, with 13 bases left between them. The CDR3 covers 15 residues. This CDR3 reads CASSYSSRELDTQYF. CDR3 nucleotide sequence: TGTGCCAGCAGTTACTCGAGCCGGGAGCTTGATACGCAGTATTTT.

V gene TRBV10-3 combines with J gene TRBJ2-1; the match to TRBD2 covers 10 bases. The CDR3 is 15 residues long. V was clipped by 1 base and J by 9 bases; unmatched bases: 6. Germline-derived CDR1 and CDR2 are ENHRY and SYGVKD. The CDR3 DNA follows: TGTGCCATCAGTGAGTACAGCGGGAGGGCCGCTGAGCAGTTCTTC. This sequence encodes CAISEYSGRAAEQFF.

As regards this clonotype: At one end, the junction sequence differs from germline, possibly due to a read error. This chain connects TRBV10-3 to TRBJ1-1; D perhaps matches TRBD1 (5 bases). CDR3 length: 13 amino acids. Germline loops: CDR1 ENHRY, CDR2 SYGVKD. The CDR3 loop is CASSGWGRTEAFF. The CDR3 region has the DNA TGTGCCAGCAGTGGCTGGGGACGGACAGAAGCTTTCTTT.

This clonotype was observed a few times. CDR3 in DNA: TGTGCCAGTAGTATGGGGTTCCCAGATACGCAGTATTTT. As protein: CASSMGFPDTQYF. The chain recombines TRBV19 with TRBJ2-3; D call uncertain. Trimming left V 3 bases short and J 4 bases short, with 8 bases between. This CDR3 region has 13 residues. CDR1 LNHDA and CDR2 SQIVND come from the germline V gene (reference sequence).

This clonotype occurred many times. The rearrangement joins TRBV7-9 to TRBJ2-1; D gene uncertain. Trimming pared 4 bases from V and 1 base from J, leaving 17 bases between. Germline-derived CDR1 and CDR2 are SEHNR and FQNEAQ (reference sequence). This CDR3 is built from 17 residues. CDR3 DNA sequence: TGTGCCAGCAGCTCCCTTCGGTGGAACGGATCCTACAATGAGCAGTTCTTC. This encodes CASSSLRWNGSYNEQFF.

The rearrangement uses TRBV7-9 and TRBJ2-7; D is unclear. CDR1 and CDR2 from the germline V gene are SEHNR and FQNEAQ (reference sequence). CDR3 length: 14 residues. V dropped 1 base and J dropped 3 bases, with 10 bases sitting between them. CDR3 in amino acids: CASSLENSLYEQYF. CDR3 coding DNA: TGTGCCAGCAGCTTAGAGAACAGCCTCTACGAGCAGTACTTC.

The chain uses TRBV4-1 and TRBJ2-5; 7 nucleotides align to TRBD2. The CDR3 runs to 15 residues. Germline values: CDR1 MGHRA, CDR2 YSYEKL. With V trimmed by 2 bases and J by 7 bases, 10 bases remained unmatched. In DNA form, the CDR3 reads TGCGCCAGCAGCCAACCCGCTAGCGGTATGTGGACCCAGTACTTC. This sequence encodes CASSQPASGMWTQYF.

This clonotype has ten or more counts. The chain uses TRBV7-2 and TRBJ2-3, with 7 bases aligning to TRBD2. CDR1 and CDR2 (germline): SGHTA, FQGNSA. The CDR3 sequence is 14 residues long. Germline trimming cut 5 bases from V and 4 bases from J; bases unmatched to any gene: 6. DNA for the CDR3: TGTGCCAGCAGCCGAAAAGCGGGGCCAGATACGCAGTATTTT. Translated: CASSRKAGPDTQYF. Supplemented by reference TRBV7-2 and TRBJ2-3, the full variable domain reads GAGVSQSPSNKVTEKGKDVELRCDPISGHTALYWYRQSLGQGLEFLIYFQGNSAPDKSGLPSDRFSAERTGGSVSTLTIQRTQQEDSAVYLCASSRKAGPDTQYFGPGTRLTVL.